The entry that follows covers one TCR beta chain sequence. These data are taken from a study of T cells in tuberculosis. The wider study: IGRA-negative adolescents, IGRA-positive adolescents with latent tuberculosis and adults with active tuberculosis formed this South African cohort.

At study entry, adolescents had tuberculin skin tests and IGRA screening. Sequenced by immunoSEQ multiplex PCR; TCRdb stores in-frame clones only, minus some. The table records about 34,000 clones, just over 90% of them present only once. Trimming left V 7 bases short and J 0 bases short, with 13 bases between. The germline V gene has CDR1 SGHRS and CDR2 YFSETQ. The CDR3 consists of 14 residues. The gene calls are TRBV5-1 and TRBJ1-1, with D possibly TRBD1 on 6 matching bases. This TCR was recovered from a donor between 10 and 35 years old with latent tuberculosis or without tuberculosis infection. The sample taken for sequencing was PBMCs. Written as DNA, the CDR3 is TGCGCCAGCCGTCTACAGGGCGTGAACACTGAAGCTTTCTTT. It is translated as CASRLQGVNTEAFF. Complete variable domain (other parts from reference TRBV5-1 and TRBJ1-1): KAGVTQTPRYLIKTRGQQVTLSCSPISGHRSVSWYQQTPGQGLQFLFEYFSETQRNKGNFPGRFSGRQFSNSRSEMNVSTLELGDSALYLCASRLQGVNTEAFFGQGTRLTVV.